This T cell receptor beta chain was profiled in a study of T cell responses to AZD1222 COVID-19 vaccine. Study findings and constraints: At baseline, just five to seven AZD1222 recipients tested seropositive. Clonal diversity was possibly underestimated, and the donors were mostly white British, with more females. An increase in Spike-specific TCR breadth and depth was observed after two AZD1222 doses.

Germline CDR1 and CDR2: SGHTA and FQGNSA. Losses at the gene ends were 1 base for V and 3 bases for J; bases not matched to a gene: 10. This CDR3 contains 18 residues. This clone was found once. Its specificity is not known. TCRdb keeps only in-frame clones here, not all; method: immunoSEQ multiplex PCR. The table shows about 140,000 clones, with roughly 90% occurring only once. The origin of this receptor is an adult in good health. V usage is TRBV7-2 and J usage is TRBJ2-7; 12 nucleotides align to TRBD2. Sequenced here: peripheral blood, sampled on day 0 of AZD1222 vaccination. For the CDR3, the DNA is TGTGCCAGCAGCTTAGATTTAGGGCCTAGCGGGAGGGACTACGAGCAGTACTTC. It specifies CASSLDLGPSGRDYEQYF.